Shown below are 22 T cell receptor beta chains from a single sample sequenced in a study of sequential checkpoint blockade in melanoma. Measured with immunoSEQ multiplex PCR; TCRdb has only the in-frame clones, and not every one. This table has some 40,000 clones, more than 70% appearing once. Treatment here: randomized to nivolumab then ipilimumab (arm A) or the reverse (arm B). The specimen comprised CD8+ T cells sorted from blood (inferred from file names), sampled from a patient given nivolumab and ipilimumab in sequence. The source of these receptors is a human donor with melanoma.

The V gene is TRBV28, the J gene TRBJ2-1; tentatively, D is TRBD2 (6 bases). Germline CDR1 reads MDHEN; CDR2 reads SYDVKM. The CDR3 spans 15 residues. The ends were cut back, 4 bases at V and 9 bases at J, with 19 bases in the middle. The CDR3 region has the DNA TGTGCCAGCAGTTCGACAGTGGGACTGTGGGGTGAGCAGTTCTTC. Residues: CASSSTVGLWGEQFF.

The V call is TRBV5-4, the J call TRBJ1-1; D call uncertain. V lost 0 bases, J lost 3 bases, and 6 bases lay in between. Germline assignment: CDR1 SGHNT and CDR2 YYREEE (reference sequence). The CDR3 consists of 13 residues. In DNA, the CDR3 is TGTGCCAGCAGCTTGGCCGGGTACACTGAAGCTTTCTTT. Translated: CASSLAGYTEAFF.

The V gene is TRBV6-6, the J gene TRBJ2-7; perhaps TRBD2 as D (6 bases). V lost 5 bases to trimming and J lost 2 bases, with 13 bases between them. CDR1 is MNHNY and CDR2 is SVGAGI in the germline V gene (reference sequence). The CDR3 runs 14 residues. The CDR3 coding sequence is TGTGCCAGCAGTCCTGGCCTAGCGACCTACGAGCAGTACTTC. This translates into CASSPGLATYEQYF.

CDR3 loop: CASRLSGRARQETQYF. In DNA, the CDR3 is TGTGCCAGTAGATTAAGCGGGAGGGCCCGGCAAGAGACCCAGTACTTC. The rearrangement links TRBV19 to TRBJ2-5, with 10 nucleotides matching TRBD2. CDR3 length: 16 amino acids. Per the germline V gene, CDR1 is LNHDA and CDR2 is SQIVND (reference sequence). With V trimmed by 6 bases and J by 2 bases, 9 bases remained unmatched.

The rearrangement joins TRBV11-2 to TRBJ2-7, with D possibly TRBD2 on 6 matching bases. The CDR3 runs to 14 residues. The germline CDR1 and CDR2 sequences are SGHAT and FQNNGV. V was clipped by 5 bases and J by 8 bases, with 19 bases between them. Here the CDR3 reads CASSPGTSAWQQYF. CDR3 DNA sequence: TGTGCCAGCAGCCCCGGGACTTCAGCGTGGCAGCAGTACTTC.

The chain couples TRBV9 to TRBJ2-7, with a weak D call TRBD2 (5 bases). V was clipped by 0 bases and J by 4 bases, with 14 bases between them. The CDR3 is made up of 15 amino acids. Germline-derived CDR1 and CDR2 are SGDLS and YYNGEE. Here the CDR3 DNA reads TGTGCCAGCAGCGTAGGTCACCGGGGTCCTTACGAGCAGTACTTC. As protein: CASSVGHRGPYEQYF.

CDR3 residues: CASSIGRGHQTEAFF. In DNA, the CDR3 is TGTGCCAGTAGTATCGGCAGGGGGCATCAGACTGAAGCTTTCTTT. This chain connects TRBV19 to TRBJ1-1; 8 bases fit TRBD1. The CDR3 loop spans 15 amino acids. The germline gives CDR1 LNHDA, CDR2 SQIVND (reference sequence). The junction had 8 bases not matched to a gene; V was cut back by 3 bases and J by 5 bases.

The chain is built from TRBV7-6 and TRBJ2-2; perhaps TRBD2 as D (5 bases). This CDR3 is 18 amino acids long. V was shortened by 6 bases and J by 3 bases, with 23 bases between the two germline ends. The V gene's germline CDR1 is SGHVS and CDR2 FNYEAQ. In nucleotides, the CDR3 is TGTGCCAGCAGTGAAGCTAGTGTAGGAGGCGTCGACACCGGGGAGCTGTTTTTT. It encodes CASSEASVGGVDTGELFF.

The rearrangement joins TRBV5-6 to TRBJ2-7, with D maybe TRBD1 (5 bases). The germline V and J ends were trimmed by 7 bases and 2 bases, with 16 bases remaining between them. The V gene's germline CDR1 is SGHDT and CDR2 YYEEEE. The CDR3 is made up of 14 amino acids. Here the CDR3 DNA reads TGTGCCAGCGGTCTGGGGCTTAATCCCTACGAGCAGTACTTC. Translation gives CASGLGLNPYEQYF.

The chain recombines TRBV5-1 with TRBJ1-1; 8 bases align to TRBD1. The germline CDR1 and CDR2 sequences are SGHRS and YFSETQ. CDR3 length: 15 amino acids. Trimming cost V 4 bases and J 4 bases; bases outside gene matches: 9. CDR3 in amino acids: CASSQTGAVTTEAFF. In DNA, the CDR3 is TGCGCCAGCAGCCAGACAGGGGCCGTTACCACTGAAGCTTTCTTT.

This clone was seen a few times. This chain uses TRBV9 with TRBJ2-5, with a weak D call TRBD1 (6 bases). Germline loops: CDR1 SGDLS, CDR2 YYNGEE. V was trimmed by 0 bases and J by 5 bases, leaving 14 bases between them. CDR3 size: 15 residues. CDR3: CASSVGGTQGETQYF. The CDR3 coding sequence is TGTGCCAGCAGCGTAGGGGGCACCCAGGGGGAGACCCAGTACTTC.

This chain links TRBV14 with TRBJ2-3, with 10 bases matching TRBD2. V shed 0 bases and J 6 bases; nucleotides not matched to a gene: 6. In germline, CDR1 is SGHDN, CDR2 FVKESK. The CDR3 runs 16 residues. CDR3 DNA: TGTGCCAGCAGCCAAGAAGCGGGAGGGCCAGTCGATACGCAGTATTTT. Its translation: CASSQEAGGPVDTQYF.

The rearrangement uses TRBV9 and TRBJ2-1; 11 bases line up with TRBD2. This CDR3 is built from 19 residues. From germline, CDR1 is SGDLS and CDR2 YYNGEE. The junction had 12 bases not matched to a gene; V was cut back by 3 bases and J by 1 base. The chain's CDR3 is CASSASGTSGETSYNEQFF. The CDR3 DNA follows: TGTGCCAGCAGCGCGTCCGGGACTAGCGGAGAAACGTCCTACAATGAGCAGTTCTTC. The variable domain in full, completed from reference TRBV9 and TRBJ2-1, reads DSGVTQTPKHLITATGQRVTLRCSPRSGDLSVYWYQQSLDQGLQFLIQYYNGEERAKGNILERFSAQQFPDLHSELNLSSLELGDSALYFCASSASGTSGETSYNEQFFGPGTRLTVL.

The rearrangement joins TRBV19 to TRBJ1-5; D call uncertain. This CDR3 is 15 amino acids long. Trimming removed 5 bases at V and 1 base at J, with 12 bases between. Germline CDR1 LNHDA, CDR2 SQIVND (reference sequence). The CDR3, as DNA: TGTGCCAGTAGTGTACCAGGTTGGAGCAATCAGCCCCAGCATTTT. This gives the protein CASSVPGWSNQPQHF.

This clone qualifies as medium-sized (0.01 to 0.1%). The rearrangement joins TRBV7-9 to TRBJ1-3; tentative D call: TRBD1 (5 bases). This CDR3 comprises 15 residues. Germline V CDR1 and CDR2: SEHNR, FQNEAQ (reference sequence). Trimming shortened V by 6 bases and J by 0 bases, and 12 bases separated the two germline ends. CDR3 protein: CASRGTGFSGNTIYF. As DNA, the CDR3 is TGTGCCAGCAGAGGTACAGGCTTCTCTGGAAACACCATATATTTT.

This sequence joins TRBV19 and TRBJ2-7; D perhaps matches TRBD1 (6 bases). CDR1 and CDR2 from the germline V gene are LNHDA and SQIVND (reference sequence). The CDR3 spans 11 residues. The V end lost 8 bases, the J end lost 5 bases, and 10 bases lay between the germline ends. DNA for the CDR3: TGTGCCAGTGGATCAGGGGACGAGCAGTACTTC. Residues: CASGSGDEQYF.

This clone occurred a few times. The gene calls are TRBV6-5 and TRBJ2-7; possible D gene TRBD1, 6 bases. The germline gives CDR1 MNHEY, CDR2 SVGAGI. The CDR3 totals 13 residues. V was pared by 2 bases and J by 2 bases, with 7 bases between. The CDR3 spells CASSYRDTYEQYF. CDR3 sequence (DNA): TGTGCCAGCAGTTACCGGGACACCTACGAGCAGTACTTC.

There are a few counts of this clone. V usage is TRBV6-4 and J usage is TRBJ2-6, with D maybe TRBD1 (5 bases). With 2 bases removed from V and 2 bases from J, the gap between germline ends came to 10 bases. In germline, CDR1 is MRHNA, CDR2 SNTAGT. The CDR3 consists of 16 residues. CDR3 nucleotides: TGTGCCAGCAGTGACACAACAGGTACTGGGGCCAACGTCCTGACTTTC. Translated: CASSDTTGTGANVLTF.

The chain links TRBV7-9 to TRBJ2-5; maybe TRBD1 (6 bases). This CDR3 contains 14 residues. Trimming shortened V by 6 bases and J by 5 bases, and 16 bases separated the two germline ends. CDR1 is SEHNR and CDR2 is FQNEAQ in the germline V gene (reference sequence). The CDR3 DNA follows: TGTGCCAGCAGGAAGACAGGCTCCGCCGAGACCCAGTACTTC. Its translation: CASRKTGSAETQYF.

The rearrangement joins TRBV28 to TRBJ2-7, with TRBD2 matching 9 bases. Germline trimming cut 1 base from V and 3 bases from J; bases unmatched to any gene: 1. The V gene's germline CDR1 is MDHEN and CDR2 SYDVKM. This CDR3 has 14 amino acids. In DNA form, the CDR3 reads TGTGCCAGCAGTTTATCTAGCGGGATCTACGAGCAGTACTTC. Translating gives CASSLSSGIYEQYF.

This rearrangement joins TRBV9 to TRBJ2-2; D is possibly TRBD1 (5 bases). V lost 0 bases and J lost 0, with 15 bases in between. The germline CDR1 and CDR2 sequences are SGDLS and YYNGEE. The CDR3 sequence is 18 residues long. CDR3 residues: CASSVARVPYSNTGELFF. CDR3 coding DNA: TGTGCCAGCAGCGTAGCCAGGGTGCCGTATTCGAACACCGGGGAGCTGTTTTTT.

This clone appeared a few times. DNA of the CDR3: TGTGCCAGCAGCTTAGTCGGCAGGTCCTACGAGCAGTACGTC. This encodes CASSLVGRSYEQYV. The chain uses TRBV7-9 and TRBJ2-7; D is unclear. The CDR3 totals 14 residues. Trimming removed 1 base at V and 1 base at J, with 8 bases between. CDR1 SEHNR and CDR2 FQNEAQ come from the germline V gene (reference sequence).